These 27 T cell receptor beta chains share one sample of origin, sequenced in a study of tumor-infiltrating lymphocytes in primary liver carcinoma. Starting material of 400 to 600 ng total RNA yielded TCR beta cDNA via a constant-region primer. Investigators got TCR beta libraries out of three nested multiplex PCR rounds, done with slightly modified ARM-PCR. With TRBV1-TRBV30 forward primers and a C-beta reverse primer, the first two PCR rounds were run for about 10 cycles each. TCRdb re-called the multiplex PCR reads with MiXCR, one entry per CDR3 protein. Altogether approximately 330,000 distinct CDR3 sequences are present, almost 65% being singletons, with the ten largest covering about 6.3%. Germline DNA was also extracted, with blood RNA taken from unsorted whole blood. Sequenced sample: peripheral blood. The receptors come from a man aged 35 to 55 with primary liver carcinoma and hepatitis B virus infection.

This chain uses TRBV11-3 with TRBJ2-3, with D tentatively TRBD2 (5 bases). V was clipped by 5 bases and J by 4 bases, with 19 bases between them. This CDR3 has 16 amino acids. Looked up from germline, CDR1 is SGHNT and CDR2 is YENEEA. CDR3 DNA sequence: TGTGCCAGCAGCATGGATAGCGTGAAAGGGCCAGATACGCAGTATTTT. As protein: CASSMDSVKGPDTQYF.

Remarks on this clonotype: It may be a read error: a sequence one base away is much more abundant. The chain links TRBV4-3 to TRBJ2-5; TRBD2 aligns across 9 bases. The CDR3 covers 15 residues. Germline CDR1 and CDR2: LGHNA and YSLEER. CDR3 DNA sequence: TGCGCCAGCAGCCCAAATAGCGGGAGCGCTGAGACCCAGCACTTC. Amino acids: CASSPNSGSAETQHF.

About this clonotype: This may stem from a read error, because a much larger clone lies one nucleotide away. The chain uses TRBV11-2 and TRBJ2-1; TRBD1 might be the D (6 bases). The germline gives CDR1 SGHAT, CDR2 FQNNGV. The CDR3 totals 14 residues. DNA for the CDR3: TGTGCCAACAGCTTAGGGACAACCTACAATGAGCAGTTCTTC. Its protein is CANSLGTTYNEQFF.

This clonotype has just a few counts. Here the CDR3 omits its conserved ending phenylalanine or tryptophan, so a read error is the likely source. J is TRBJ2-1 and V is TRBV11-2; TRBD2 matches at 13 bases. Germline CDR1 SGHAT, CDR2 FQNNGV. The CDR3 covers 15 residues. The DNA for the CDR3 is TGTCCCAGCAGCTTAGGGACTAGCGGGATAAATGAGCAGTTCCTC. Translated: CPSSLGTSGINEQFL.

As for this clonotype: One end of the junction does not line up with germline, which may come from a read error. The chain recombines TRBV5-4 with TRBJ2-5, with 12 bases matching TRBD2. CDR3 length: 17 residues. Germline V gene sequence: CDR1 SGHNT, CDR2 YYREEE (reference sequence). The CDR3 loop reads CAGSTGLAGRGPVTQYF. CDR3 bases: TGTGCCGGCAGCACCGGACTAGCGGGAAGGGGCCCTGTGACCCAGTACTTC.

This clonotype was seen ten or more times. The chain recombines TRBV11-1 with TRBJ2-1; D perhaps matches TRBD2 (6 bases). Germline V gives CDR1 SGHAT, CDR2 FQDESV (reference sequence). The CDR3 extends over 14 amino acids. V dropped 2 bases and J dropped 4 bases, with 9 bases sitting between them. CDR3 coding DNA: TGTGCCAGCAGCTTAACTAGCAGTTACAATGAGCAGTTCTTC. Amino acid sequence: CASSLTSSYNEQFF. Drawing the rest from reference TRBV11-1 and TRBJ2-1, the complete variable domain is EAEVAQSPRYKITEKSQAVAFWCDPISGHATLYWYRQILGQGPELLVQFQDESVVDDSQLPKDRFSAERLKGVDSTLKIQPAELGDSAMYLCASSLTSSYNEQFFGPGTRLTVL.

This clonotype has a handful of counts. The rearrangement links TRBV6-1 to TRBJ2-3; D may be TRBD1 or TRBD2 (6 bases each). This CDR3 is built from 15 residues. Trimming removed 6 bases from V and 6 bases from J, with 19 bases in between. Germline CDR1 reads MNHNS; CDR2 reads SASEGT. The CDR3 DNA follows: TGTGCCAGCAGGGGGGCTTGGGCTAGCGTGGATACGCAGTATTTT. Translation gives CASRGAWASVDTQYF.

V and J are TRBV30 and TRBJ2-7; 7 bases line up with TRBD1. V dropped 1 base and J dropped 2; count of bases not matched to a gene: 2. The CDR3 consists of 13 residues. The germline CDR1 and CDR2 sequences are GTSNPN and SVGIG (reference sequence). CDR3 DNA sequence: TGTGCCTGGAGTGAGGACAGGCCCTACGAGCAGTACTTC. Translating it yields CAWSEDRPYEQYF.

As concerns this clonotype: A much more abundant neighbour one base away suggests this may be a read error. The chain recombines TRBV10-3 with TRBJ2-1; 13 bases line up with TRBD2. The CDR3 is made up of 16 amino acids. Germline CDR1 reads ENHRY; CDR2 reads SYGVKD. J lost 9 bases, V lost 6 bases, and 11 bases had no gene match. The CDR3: CAIRSGLAGNCGEQFF. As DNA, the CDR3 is TGTGCCATCAGATCGGGACTAGCGGGAAATTGCGGTGAGCAGTTCTTC.

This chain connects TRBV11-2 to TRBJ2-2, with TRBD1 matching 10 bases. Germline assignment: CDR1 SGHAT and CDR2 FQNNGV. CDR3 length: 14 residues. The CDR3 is CADGTGESIVELFF. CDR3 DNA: TGTGCAGATGGGACAGGGGAGAGCATCGTGGAGCTGTTTTTT.

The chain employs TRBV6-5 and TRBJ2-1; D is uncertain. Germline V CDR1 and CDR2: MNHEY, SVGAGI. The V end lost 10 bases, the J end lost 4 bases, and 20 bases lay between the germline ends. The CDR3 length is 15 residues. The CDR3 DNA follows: TGTGCCACCGCAAGGTTACCGGGCCCATACAATGAGCAGTTCTTC. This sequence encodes CATARLPGPYNEQFF.

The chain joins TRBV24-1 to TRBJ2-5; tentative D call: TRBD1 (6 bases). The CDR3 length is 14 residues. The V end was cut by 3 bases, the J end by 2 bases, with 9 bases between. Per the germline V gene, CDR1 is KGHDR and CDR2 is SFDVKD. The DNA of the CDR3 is TGTGCCACCAGTGATCCCGGGACACAAGAGACCCAGTACTTC. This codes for CATSDPGTQETQYF.

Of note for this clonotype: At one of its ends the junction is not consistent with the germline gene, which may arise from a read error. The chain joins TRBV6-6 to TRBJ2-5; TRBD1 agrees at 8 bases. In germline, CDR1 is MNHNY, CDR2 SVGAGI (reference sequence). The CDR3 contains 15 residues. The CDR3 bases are TGTGCCAGCACTTTGACGGACAGGGCAATGGAGACCCGGTACTTC. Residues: CASTLTDRAMETRYF.

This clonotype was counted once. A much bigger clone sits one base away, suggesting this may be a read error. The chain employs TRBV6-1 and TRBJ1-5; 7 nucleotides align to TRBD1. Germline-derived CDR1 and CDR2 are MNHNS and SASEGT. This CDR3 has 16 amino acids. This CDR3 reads CANSEIRGQSNQPQHF. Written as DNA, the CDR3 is TGTGCCAACAGTGAAATAAGGGGACAGAGCAATCAGCCCCAGCATTTT.

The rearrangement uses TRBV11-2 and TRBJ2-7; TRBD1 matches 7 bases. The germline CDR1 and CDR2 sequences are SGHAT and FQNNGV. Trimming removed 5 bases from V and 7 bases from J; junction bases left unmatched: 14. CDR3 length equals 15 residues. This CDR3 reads CASSPWGQGELEQYF. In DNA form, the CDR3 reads TGTGCCAGCAGCCCTTGGGGGCAGGGGGAATTGGAGCAGTACTTC.

This CDR3 is CASRQYYEQYF. CDR3 nucleotides: TGCGCCAGCAGGCAGTACTACGAGCAGTACTTC. The chain recombines TRBV10-2 with TRBJ2-7; no firm D call. CDR3 size: 11 residues. Germline V CDR1 and CDR2: WSHSY, SAAADI. V was cut by 6 bases and J by 3 bases, with 6 bases left in between.

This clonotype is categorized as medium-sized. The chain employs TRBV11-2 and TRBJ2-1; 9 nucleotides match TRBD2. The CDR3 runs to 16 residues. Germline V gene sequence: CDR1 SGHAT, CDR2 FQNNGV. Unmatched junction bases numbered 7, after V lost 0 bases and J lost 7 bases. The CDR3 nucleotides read TGTGCCAGCAGCTTAGATAGGGCTAGCGGGATTAATGAGCAGTTCTTC. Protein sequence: CASSLDRASGINEQFF.

The CDR3 DNA follows: TGTGCCAGCAGCTTAGTTTGGACAGACAATCAGCCCCAGCATTTT. Its translation: CASSLVWTDNQPQHF. This chain connects TRBV5-5 to TRBJ1-5, with D perhaps TRBD1 (6 bases). The CDR3 runs 15 residues. The germline CDR1 and CDR2 sequences are SGHKS and YYEKEE (reference sequence). Trimming left V 2 bases short and J 3 bases short, with 12 bases between. Variable domain in full (rest from reference TRBV5-5 and TRBJ1-5): DAGVTQSPTHLIKTRGQQVTLRCSPISGHKSVSWYQQVLGQGPQFIFQYYEKEERGRGNFPDRFSARQFPNYSSELNVNALLLGDSALYLCASSLVWTDNQPQHFGDGTRLSIL.

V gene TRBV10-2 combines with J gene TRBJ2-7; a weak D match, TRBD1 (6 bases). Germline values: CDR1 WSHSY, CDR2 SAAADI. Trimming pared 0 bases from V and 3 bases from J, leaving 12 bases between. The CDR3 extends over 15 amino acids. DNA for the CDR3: TGCGCCAGCAGTGAGTCCCTGGGGGCCGGCTACGAGCAGTACTTC. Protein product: CASSESLGAGYEQYF.

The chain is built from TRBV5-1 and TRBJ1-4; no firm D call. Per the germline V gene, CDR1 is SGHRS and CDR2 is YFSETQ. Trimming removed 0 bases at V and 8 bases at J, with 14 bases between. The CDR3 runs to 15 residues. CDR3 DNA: TGCGCCAGCAGCTTGGATAGACACCCCAGCGAAAAACTGTTTTTT. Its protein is CASSLDRHPSEKLFF.

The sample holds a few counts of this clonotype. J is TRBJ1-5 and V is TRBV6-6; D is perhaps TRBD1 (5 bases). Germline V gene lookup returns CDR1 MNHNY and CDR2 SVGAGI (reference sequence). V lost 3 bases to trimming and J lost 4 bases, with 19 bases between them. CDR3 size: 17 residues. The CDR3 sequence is CASSYLKLDKGNQPQHF. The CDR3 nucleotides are TGTGCCAGCAGTTATCTCAAATTGGACAAGGGAAATCAGCCCCAGCATTTT.

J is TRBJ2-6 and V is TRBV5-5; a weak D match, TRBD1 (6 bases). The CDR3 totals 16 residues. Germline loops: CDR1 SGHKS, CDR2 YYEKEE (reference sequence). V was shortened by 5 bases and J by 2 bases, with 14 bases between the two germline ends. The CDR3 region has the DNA TGTGCCAGCAGGCCTACAGGGTACCCTGGGGCCAACGTCCTGACTTTC. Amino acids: CASRPTGYPGANVLTF.

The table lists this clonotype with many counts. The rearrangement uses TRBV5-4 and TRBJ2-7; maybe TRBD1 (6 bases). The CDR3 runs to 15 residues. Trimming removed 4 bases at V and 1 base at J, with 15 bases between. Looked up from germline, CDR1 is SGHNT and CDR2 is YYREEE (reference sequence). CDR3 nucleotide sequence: TGTGCCAGCAGCCGCGTGGGGGCGCGGTCCTACGAGCAGTACTTC. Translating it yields CASSRVGARSYEQYF.

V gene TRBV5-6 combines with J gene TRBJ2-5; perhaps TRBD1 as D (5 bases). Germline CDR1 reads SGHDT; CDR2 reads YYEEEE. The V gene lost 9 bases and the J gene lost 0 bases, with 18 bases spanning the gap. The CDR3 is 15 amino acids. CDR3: CAIQGRKHYQETQYF. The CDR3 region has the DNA TGTGCCATTCAGGGTAGGAAACATTACCAAGAGACCCAGTACTTC.

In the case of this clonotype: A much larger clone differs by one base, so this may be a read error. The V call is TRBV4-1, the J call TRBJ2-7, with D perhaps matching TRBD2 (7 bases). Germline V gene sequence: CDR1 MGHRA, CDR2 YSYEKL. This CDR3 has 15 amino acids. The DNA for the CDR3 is TGCGTCAGCAGCCAACTCGCGGGGGCTTCCTACGAGCAGTACTTC. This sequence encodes CVSSQLAGASYEQYF.

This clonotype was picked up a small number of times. The CDR3 sequence: CRAPEQASYGYTF. CDR3 DNA: TGCAGAGCCCCTGAGCAGGCTTCGTATGGCTACACCTTC. The chain recombines TRBV29-1 with TRBJ1-2; D gene uncertain. The germline CDR1 and CDR2 sequences are SQVTM and ANQGSEA. The CDR3 contains 13 residues.

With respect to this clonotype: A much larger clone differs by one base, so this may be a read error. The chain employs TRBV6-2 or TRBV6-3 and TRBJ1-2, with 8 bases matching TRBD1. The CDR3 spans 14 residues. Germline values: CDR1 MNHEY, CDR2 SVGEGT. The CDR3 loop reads CASSSRTGNYVYTF. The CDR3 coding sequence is TGTGCCAGCAGTTCACGGACAGGGAACTATGTCTACACCTTC.